The clone carrying this T cell receptor beta chain was observed many times. This specimen comes from a study of spatial heterogeneity in lung cancer. Time point described: blood at routine non-recurrence follow-up after resection. CDR3 length: 15 residues. Per germline, CDR1 LNHNV and CDR2 YYDKDF (reference sequence). Germline trimming cut 4 bases from V and 3 bases from J; bases unmatched to any gene: 2. TCRdb re-called the 5' RACE reads with MiXCR, one entry per CDR3 protein. The sample holds roughly 30,000 distinct CDR3 sequences, about 10% seen once. This material consisted of PBMCs, taken at follow-up. The rearrangement joins TRBV15 to TRBJ1-4; 10 bases line up with TRBD1. The clonotype originates from a female donor with early-stage non-small cell lung cancer. The CDR3 spells CATSIGQGANEKLFF. The CDR3 coding sequence is TGTGCCACCAGCATTGGACAGGGGGCTAATGAAAAACTGTTTTTT.